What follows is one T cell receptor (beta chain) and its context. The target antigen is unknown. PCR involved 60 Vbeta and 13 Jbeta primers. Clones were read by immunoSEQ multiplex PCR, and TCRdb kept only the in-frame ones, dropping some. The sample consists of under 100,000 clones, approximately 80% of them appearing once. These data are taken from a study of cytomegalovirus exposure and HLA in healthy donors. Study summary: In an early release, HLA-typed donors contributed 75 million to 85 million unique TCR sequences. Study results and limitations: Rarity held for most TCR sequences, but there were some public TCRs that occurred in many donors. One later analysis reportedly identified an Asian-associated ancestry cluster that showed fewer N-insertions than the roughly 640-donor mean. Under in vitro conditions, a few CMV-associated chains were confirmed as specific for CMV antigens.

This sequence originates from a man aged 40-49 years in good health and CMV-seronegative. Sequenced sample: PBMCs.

DNA of the CDR3: TGTGCCAGCAGCGTAGTTTCTAGCGGGGACTACAATGAGCAGTTCTTC. This codes for CASSVVSSGDYNEQFF. The chain carries TRBV9 and TRBJ2-1; 9 bases line up with TRBD2. Germline assignment: CDR1 SGDLS and CDR2 YYNGEE. The CDR3 runs to 16 residues. Trimming at V came to 0 bases and at J to 3 bases, leaving 4 bases not matched to a gene.